The TCR beta chain under discussion was sequenced for a study of OX40 agonist ivuxolimab in advanced cancers. A note on this clone: Its specificity is unknown.

The germline CDR1 and CDR2 sequences are SGHKS and YYEKEE (reference sequence). The CDR3 runs to 17 residues. J was trimmed by 0 bases and V by 3 bases; bases with no gene match: 8. The study, taken as a whole, reports: Individuals who were partial responders at 0.1-3.0 mg/kg had clonal expansion that ranked among the lowest.

Generated by immunoSEQ multiplex PCR, the TCRdb table keeps only in-frame clones and is missing some. Of roughly 90,000 clones in the sample, more than 80% were seen once. People who had autoimmune disease history or systemic immunosuppression were excluded. The input for sequencing was CD4+ or CD8+ T cells sorted from blood, taken in a trial of the OX40 agonist ivuxolimab. This chain connects TRBV5-5 to TRBJ1-4; 7 nucleotides match TRBD1. This TCR derives from an adult with an advanced solid tumor such as melanoma, head and neck, liver or kidney cancer. CDR3 protein: CASSSSGTAATNEKLFF. The CDR3 DNA reads TGTGCCAGCAGCTCTTCCGGGACAGCCGCAACTAATGAAAAACTGTTTTTT.